Below, 28 T cell receptor beta chains from the same sample are listed, as sequenced in a study of blood T cell repertoires in COVID-19. TCRdb's table, derived via immunoSEQ multiplex PCR, lists solely in-frame clones and lacks some. The sample lists over 200,000 clones; approximately 91% were seen once. Sequencing used peripheral blood. The receptors stem from a person aged 18 to 35 with COVID-19, enrolled during active disease.

This clone came up once. The chain carries TRBV4-1 and TRBJ1-2, with 7 bases matching TRBD1. Germline values: CDR1 MGHRA, CDR2 YSYEKL. This CDR3 spans 16 amino acids. Losses at the gene ends were 4 bases for V and 3 bases for J; bases not matched to a gene: 11. The CDR3 sequence is CASSLAMGQLDYGYTF. DNA of the CDR3: TGCGCCAGCAGCCTGGCCATGGGACAGCTAGACTATGGCTACACCTTC.

The V call is TRBV25-1, the J call TRBJ2-3; possibly TRBD1 for D (6 bases). Trimming removed 4 bases at V and 1 base at J, with 15 bases between. The CDR3 covers 16 residues. From germline, CDR1 is MGHDK and CDR2 SYGVNS. CDR3 DNA sequence: TGTGCCAGCAGTGTGGGGGACATATTGGGCACAGATACGCAGTATTTT. It translates to CASSVGDILGTDTQYF.

The chain employs TRBV5-6 and TRBJ2-5, with a weak D call TRBD1 (5 bases). Germline CDR1 SGHDT, CDR2 YYEEEE. The CDR3 spans 14 residues. The V gene lost 4 bases and the J gene lost 3 bases, with 13 bases spanning the gap. In DNA form, the CDR3 reads TGTGCCAGCAGCCCCGGACAATTCGAAGAGACCCAGTACTTC. Amino acid sequence: CASSPGQFEETQYF.

The rearrangement links TRBV6-2 or TRBV6-3 to TRBJ2-2; D call uncertain. The CDR3 covers 14 residues. The germline CDR1 and CDR2 sequences are MNHEY and SVGEGT. Trimming left V 5 bases short and J 1 base short, with 8 bases between. The CDR3 DNA is TGTGCCAGCAGTGACCTAGGGAACACCGGGGAGCTGTTTTTT. Amino acids: CASSDLGNTGELFF.

The chain has TRBV19 and TRBJ2-1, with 8 bases aligning to TRBD2. The V gene end was trimmed by 3 bases and the J gene end by 4 bases; junction bases not matched to a gene: 2. CDR3 length: 14 amino acids. Germline V lookup: CDR1 LNHDA, CDR2 SQIVND (reference sequence). The CDR3 DNA follows: TGTGCCAGTAGTATGGGACTAGGATACAATGAGCAGTTCTTC. Residues: CASSMGLGYNEQFF.

The V and J genes are TRBV9 and TRBJ2-1; TRBD1 is a possible D gene (5 bases). V was clipped by 4 bases and J by 4 bases, with 9 bases between them. The germline V gene encodes CDR1 SGDLS and CDR2 YYNGEE. The CDR3 covers 13 residues. CDR3 protein: CASSTSGYNEQFF. DNA for the CDR3: TGTGCCAGCAGCACATCAGGGTACAATGAGCAGTTCTTC.

This sequence joins TRBV25-1 and TRBJ1-2, with 10 bases fitting TRBD1. The V and J ends lost 5 bases and 4 bases, in that order; junction bases with no gene match: 16. The CDR3 sequence is 18 residues long. Per the germline V gene, CDR1 is MGHDK and CDR2 is SYGVNS. The CDR3 coding sequence is TGTGCCAGCAGTCCCCTTACTAACCCGGGACAGGGGACCTATGGCTACACCTTC. It is translated as CASSPLTNPGQGTYGYTF.

The genes are TRBV2 and TRBJ2-7; perhaps TRBD1 as D (5 bases). Germline CDR1 and CDR2: SNHLY and FYNNEI. Trimming left V 8 bases short and J 5 bases short, with 13 bases between. The CDR3 length is 12 residues. The CDR3 DNA sequence: TGTGCCAGCTTGAGGCAGGGTAACGAGCAGTACTTC. Translation gives CASLRQGNEQYF.

The CDR3 loop reads CASSYASGGIFTDTQYF. The CDR3 DNA is TGTGCCAGCAGTTATGCCAGCGGGGGGATATTTACAGATACGCAGTATTTT. The chain carries TRBV6-2 or TRBV6-3 and TRBJ2-3, with 9 positions matching TRBD2. From germline, CDR1 is MNHEY and CDR2 SVGEGT. V lost 3 bases to trimming and J lost 3 bases; unmatched junction nucleotides: 10. This CDR3 comprises 17 residues.

The chain is built from TRBV4-1 and TRBJ2-4, with 11 bases matching TRBD1. Germline lookup yields CDR1 MGHRA and CDR2 YSYEKL. The CDR3 has 16 amino acids. V lost 4 bases, J lost 5 bases, and 7 bases stayed unmatched. The DNA of the CDR3 is TGCGCCAGCAGCCCAGGACAGGGGGCCGGCGAAAACATTCAGTACTTC. It specifies CASSPGQGAGENIQYF.

This rearrangement joins TRBV7-8 to TRBJ2-2; TRBD2 agrees at 7 bases. In germline, CDR1 is SGHVS, CDR2 FQNEAQ. This CDR3 region has 16 residues. V dropped 10 bases and J dropped 4; count of bases not matched to a gene: 15. The CDR3 nucleotides are TGTGCCACCGGGGGAAGCGGGAATTTCCCCACCGGGGAGCTGTTTTTT. Translation: CATGGSGNFPTGELFF.

The rearrangement uses TRBV11-2 and TRBJ2-7, with D possibly being TRBD2 (6 bases). V was shortened by 1 base and J by 7 bases, with 11 bases between the two germline ends. The CDR3 runs to 13 residues. CDR1 SGHAT and CDR2 FQNNGV come from the germline V gene. CDR3 DNA sequence: TGTGCCAGCAGCTTAGCGGGAGATCAAGAGCAGTACTTC. This codes for CASSLAGDQEQYF.

This clone came up a few times. The V and J genes are TRBV25-1 and TRBJ1-3, with TRBD1 matching 7 bases. The ends lost 5 bases at V and 7 bases at J; junction bases unmatched: 5. The CDR3 sequence is 13 residues long. From germline, CDR1 is MGHDK and CDR2 SYGVNS. The CDR3 reads CASSWTGSNTIYF. CDR3 in DNA: TGTGCCAGCAGTTGGACAGGAAGCAACACCATATATTTT.

This chain joins TRBV7-9 and TRBJ2-3, with D possibly matching TRBD2 (5 bases). V lost 3 bases and J 5 bases, leaving 12 bases between the germline ends. Germline loops: CDR1 SEHNR, CDR2 FQNEAQ (reference sequence). There are 14 residues in the CDR3. The DNA of the CDR3 is TGTGCCAGCAGCTTCGGAGGCACAGTAGATACGCAGTATTTT. Encoded protein: CASSFGGTVDTQYF.

The chain is built from TRBV2 and TRBJ1-2, with D possibly TRBD1 on 6 matching bases. V was trimmed by 6 bases and J by 2 bases, leaving 10 bases between them. The CDR3 loop spans 13 amino acids. CDR1 and CDR2 (germline): SNHLY, FYNNEI. CDR3 coding DNA: TGTGCCAGCAGGCAGGGGTTGAACTATGGCTACACCTTC. Translated: CASRQGLNYGYTF.

The rearrangement links TRBV3-1 (or the pseudogene TRBV3-2) to TRBJ2-1; 11 bases line up with TRBD2. The germline V gene encodes CDR1 LGHDT and CDR2 YNNKEL (reference sequence). Trimming removed 3 bases from V and 4 bases from J; junction bases left unmatched: 11. CDR3 length: 18 residues. This CDR3 is CASSHAGSGTSGYNEQFF. The CDR3 DNA sequence: TGTGCCAGCAGCCATGCCGGGTCAGGGACTAGCGGTTACAATGAGCAGTTCTTC.

The rearrangement uses TRBV2 and TRBJ2-1, with TRBD2 matching 10 bases. The CDR3 extends over 15 amino acids. J gave up 5 bases and V 3 bases, and 4 bases lay outside the gene matches. The V gene's germline CDR1 is SNHLY and CDR2 FYNNEI. CDR3 nucleotides: TGTGCCAGCAGTGAGGCAGCGGGAGGGAACAATGAGCAGTTCTTC. Translation gives CASSEAAGGNNEQFF.

The count of this clone is one. The chain couples TRBV6-1 to TRBJ2-5; D may be TRBD1 (5 bases). The CDR3 is made up of 16 amino acids. Germline loops: CDR1 MNHNS, CDR2 SASEGT. Trimming left V 1 base short and J 0 bases short, with 12 bases between. For the CDR3, the DNA is TGTGCCAGCAGTGAAGTGAAGGACATCTACCAAGAGACCCAGTACTTC. Translation: CASSEVKDIYQETQYF.

V is TRBV5-4 and J is TRBJ1-2, with no clear D. Germline assignment: CDR1 SGHNT and CDR2 YYREEE (reference sequence). This CDR3 contains 14 residues. The V and J ends lost 2 bases and 0 bases respectively, with 8 bases between them. CDR3 protein: CASSFDSANYGYTF. As DNA, the CDR3 is TGTGCCAGCAGCTTCGACTCAGCTAACTATGGCTACACCTTC.

The V and J genes are TRBV30 and TRBJ1-2, with 7 bases that match TRBD1. V shed 8 bases, J shed 3 bases, and the junction held 12 bases outside the gene matches. In germline, CDR1 is GTSNPN, CDR2 SVGIG (reference sequence). CDR3 length equals 14 residues. CDR3 nucleotides: TGTGCCAAATCGGGACAGACAATGGACTATGGCTACACCTTC. This codes for CAKSGQTMDYGYTF.

V and J are TRBV7-9 and TRBJ1-2, with a weak D call TRBD1 (6 bases). Per germline, CDR1 SEHNR and CDR2 FQNEAQ (reference sequence). V lost 2 bases and J lost 8, with 12 bases in between. This CDR3 is built from 13 residues. The CDR3 DNA sequence: TGTGCCAGCAGCTTAACAGGGTTTGACGGCTACACCTTC. This codes for CASSLTGFDGYTF.

The chain uses TRBV7-2 and TRBJ2-7, with unresolved D. Germline CDR1 reads SGHTA; CDR2 reads FQGNSA. V dropped 10 bases and J dropped 3 bases, with 10 bases sitting between them. This CDR3 has 11 residues. CDR3 amino acids: CAITPGYEQYF. CDR3 in DNA: TGTGCCATTACCCCCGGCTACGAGCAGTACTTC.

The chain joins TRBV19 to TRBJ1-4; D remains ambiguous. This CDR3 region has 12 residues. V was pared by 6 bases and J by 4 bases, with 6 bases between. The germline gives CDR1 LNHDA, CDR2 SQIVND (reference sequence). Here the CDR3 reads CASSPGNEKLFF. DNA for the CDR3: TGTGCCAGTAGCCCGGGTAATGAAAAACTGTTTTTT.

This chain joins TRBV7-9 and TRBJ2-7, with D perhaps TRBD2 (6 bases). The V gene's germline CDR1 is SEHNR and CDR2 FQNEAQ (reference sequence). V lost 5 bases and J lost 4, with 15 bases in between. The CDR3 is made up of 14 amino acids. The CDR3 nucleotides read TGTGCCAGCAGCACGGGACTGGCAGGGTACGAGCAGTACTTC. It yields the protein CASSTGLAGYEQYF.

CDR3: CSVEGLAGNEQFF. The CDR3 DNA reads as TGCAGCGTTGAAGGACTAGCGGGGAATGAGCAGTTCTTC. The chain couples TRBV29-1 to TRBJ2-1; TRBD2 matches 11 bases. The ends lost 1 base at V and 7 bases at J; junction bases unmatched: 0. Germline V gene lookup returns CDR1 SQVTM and CDR2 ANQGSEA. The CDR3 consists of 13 residues.

The chain links TRBV28 to TRBJ2-1; 10 bases are a match to TRBD2. The CDR3 consists of 14 residues. Trimming removed 4 bases from V and 9 bases from J; junction bases left unmatched: 6. The germline V gene has CDR1 MDHEN and CDR2 SYDVKM. CDR3 nucleotides: TGTGCCAGCAGTTCAGCGGGAGGGCCAGGTGAGCAGTTCTTC. Encoded protein: CASSSAGGPGEQFF.

The chain employs TRBV5-4 and TRBJ1-3; D is unresolved. Deletions cut 0 bases from V and 1 base from J, with 11 bases between. Germline lookup yields CDR1 SGHNT and CDR2 YYREEE (reference sequence). The CDR3 is 16 residues long. The CDR3 DNA sequence: TGTGCCAGCAGCTTGGTATCCGACACTTCTGGAAACACCATATATTTT. This gives the protein CASSLVSDTSGNTIYF.

The chain's CDR3 is CASSPEVSYGYTF. CDR3 DNA sequence: TGTGCCAGCAGCCCCGAGGTCAGCTATGGCTACACCTTC. The chain is built from TRBV6-2 or TRBV6-3 and TRBJ1-2; no reliable D call. CDR3 length: 13 residues. With 6 bases removed from V and 4 bases from J, the gap between germline ends came to 12 bases. Germline V gene sequence: CDR1 MNHEY, CDR2 SVGEGT.